Shown below are 17 T cell receptor beta chains from a single sample sequenced in a study of shared clonotypes between healthy human individuals. Repertoires were generated with immunoSEQ multiplex PCR, while TCRdb's copy carries only in-frame clones and drops some. This sample has more than 2,000,000 clones; just over 90% occur once, and the top ten carry 0.13% to 0.15%. The sequenced sample consisted of naive CD4+ T cells sorted from blood. The subset is: CD45RA+ positively selected. The receptor source for this set is a man in his late teens or twenties in good health.

V usage is TRBV6-6 and J usage is TRBJ2-3; D might be TRBD1 or TRBD2, each matching 5 bases. V lost 6 bases and J lost 0, with 10 bases in between. CDR3 length equals 14 residues. Germline CDR1 reads MNHNY; CDR2 reads SVGAGI (reference sequence). CDR3 sequence (DNA): TGTGCCAGCAGCCTCCGGGACAGCACAGATACGCAGTATTTT. It encodes CASSLRDSTDTQYF.

This clone was seen a single time. This chain joins TRBV15 and TRBJ2-1; 9 bases align to TRBD2. The CDR3 is 17 amino acids. J gave up 3 bases and V 2 bases, and 8 bases lay outside the gene matches. The germline gives CDR1 LNHNV, CDR2 YYDKDF (reference sequence). The CDR3 nucleotides read TGTGCCACCAGCAGATCCGCCGGGACTAGCAACTACAATGAGCAGTTCTTC. This sequence encodes CATSRSAGTSNYNEQFF.

In its sample, this clone was seen once. V is TRBV28 and J is TRBJ1-2, with TRBD1 as a possible D gene (5 bases). Trimming pared 5 bases from V and 4 bases from J, leaving 14 bases between. Germline CDR1 MDHEN, CDR2 SYDVKM. The CDR3 contains 14 residues. DNA for the CDR3: TGTGCCAGCAGTCTCCAGGGTGGTGGCTATGGCTACACCTTC. Its translation: CASSLQGGGYGYTF.

The chain recombines TRBV11-2 with TRBJ2-2; TRBD1 is a possible D gene (6 bases). The CDR3 covers 14 residues. Per the germline V gene, CDR1 is SGHAT and CDR2 is FQNNGV. The ends were cut back, 5 bases at V and 6 bases at J, with 13 bases in the middle. The CDR3 nucleotides read TGTGCCAGCAGCCTAAACAGGGATGCCGGGGAGCTGTTTTTT. Its translation is CASSLNRDAGELFF.

This chain uses TRBV7-6 with TRBJ1-4; D is unclear. The V and J ends lost 4 bases and 4 bases respectively, with 13 bases between them. CDR3 length: 15 residues. Germline V CDR1 and CDR2: SGHVS, FNYEAQ. The CDR3 spells CASSSLPDLNEKLFF. The CDR3 DNA sequence: TGTGCCAGCAGCTCGCTTCCGGACCTTAATGAAAAACTGTTTTTT.

This clone was seen once. The gene calls are TRBV18 and TRBJ2-3, with TRBD1 identical over 8 bases. The CDR3 extends over 15 amino acids. Germline V gene sequence: CDR1 KGHSH, CDR2 LQKENI. Trimming at V came to 5 bases and at J to 0 bases, leaving 4 bases not matched to a gene. CDR3: CASSRTGLSTDTQYF. CDR3 DNA sequence: TGTGCCAGCTCAAGGACAGGGCTGAGCACAGATACGCAGTATTTT.

This chain joins TRBV7-2 and TRBJ2-2; 8 nucleotides agree with TRBD2. Germline lookup yields CDR1 SGHTA and CDR2 FQGNSA. The CDR3 contains 15 residues. J lost 7 bases, V lost 5 bases, and 9 bases had no gene match. The CDR3 reads CASSPAGLVGGELFF. CDR3 sequence (DNA): TGTGCCAGCAGCCCGGCGGGACTAGTCGGCGGGGAGCTGTTTTTT.

As to this clone: The sample holds other DNA sequences that translate to the same CDR3. The chain links TRBV5-4 to TRBJ2-5; 9 bases agree with TRBD1. Per germline, CDR1 SGHNT and CDR2 YYREEE (reference sequence). The CDR3 has 14 amino acids. Unmatched junction bases numbered 1, after V lost 2 bases and J lost 2 bases. The CDR3 sequence is CASSFGQGQETQYF. The CDR3 DNA reads TGTGCCAGCAGCTTTGGACAGGGGCAAGAGACCCAGTACTTC. Looking up the rest from reference TRBV5-4 and TRBJ2-5 gives the full variable domain: ETGVTQSPTHLIKTRGQQVTLRCSSQSGHNTVSWYQQALGQGPQFIFQYYREEENGRGNFPPRFSGLQFPNYSSELNVNALELDDSALYLCASSFGQGQETQYFGPGTRLLVL.

The chain is built from TRBV28 and TRBJ2-1; D is ambiguous. V was cut by 3 bases and J by 1 base, with 7 bases left in between. The length of the CDR3 is 14 residues. Germline assignment: CDR1 MDHEN and CDR2 SYDVKM. The CDR3 protein is CASSLDGSYNEQFF. As DNA, the CDR3 is TGTGCCAGCAGTTTGGACGGTTCCTACAATGAGCAGTTCTTC.

The chain is built from TRBV23-1 and TRBJ2-3; 9 bases are shared with TRBD2. TRBV23-1 is an open reading frame whose function is uncertain. The CDR3 contains 16 residues. V trimming: 4 bases; J trimming: 1 base; junction bases outside the gene matches: 6. DNA of the CDR3: TGCGCCAGCAGTCCCCCGACTAGCGGACGCACAGATACGCAGTATTTT. This translates into CASSPPTSGRTDTQYF.

There are a few counts of this clone. The chain uses TRBV7-9 and TRBJ2-5; 8 nucleotides agree with TRBD2. CDR3 length: 12 residues. Germline CDR1 and CDR2: SEHNR and FQNEAQ (reference sequence). V was clipped by 11 bases and J by 7 bases; unmatched bases: 9. The CDR3 coding sequence is TGTGCCCGGGAGGGGCCATCGGGGACCCAGTACTTC. It encodes CAREGPSGTQYF.

The chain has TRBV18 and TRBJ2-3, with TRBD1 as a possible D gene (5 bases). Germline-derived CDR1 and CDR2 are KGHSH and LQKENI. The CDR3 extends over 15 amino acids. V was cut by 2 bases and J by 5 bases, with 14 bases left in between. The CDR3 region has the DNA TGTGCCAGCTCACCAGACAGTCTTCTGGGAGATACGCAGTATTTT. Translating gives CASSPDSLLGDTQYF.

The J gene is TRBJ2-5, the V gene TRBV29-1; 11 bases map to TRBD1. The CDR3 length is 15 residues. V shed 4 bases and J 5 bases; nucleotides not matched to a gene: 9. The germline CDR1 and CDR2 sequences are SQVTM and ANQGSEA. In nucleotides, the CDR3 is TGCAGCGTTGGCCCGAGGGACAGGGGGACGGAGACCCAGTACTTC. Amino acid sequence: CSVGPRDRGTETQYF.

This chain connects TRBV6-6 to TRBJ2-1, with no clear D. This CDR3 has 13 residues. V was pared by 6 bases and J by 10 bases, with 16 bases between. Germline CDR1 and CDR2: MNHNY and SVGAGI (reference sequence). CDR3 nucleotide sequence: TGTGCCAGCAGGACTTGGGCTTTGGAAGAGCAGTTCTTC. Amino acid sequence: CASRTWALEEQFF.

The chain combines TRBV6-1 with TRBJ1-4, with D unclear. Germline V gene lookup returns CDR1 MNHNS and CDR2 SASEGT. The germline V and J ends were trimmed by 5 bases and 4 bases, with 8 bases remaining between them. The CDR3 has 13 amino acids. This chain's CDR3 is CASSPDYNEKLFF. The CDR3 bases are TGTGCCAGCAGTCCGGATTATAATGAAAAACTGTTTTTT.

The J gene is TRBJ2-7, the V gene TRBV19; D perhaps matches TRBD2 (6 bases). CDR3 length equals 19 residues. The germline CDR1 and CDR2 sequences are LNHDA and SQIVND (reference sequence). V was shortened by 2 bases and J by 4 bases, with 27 bases between the two germline ends. CDR3 region: CASSIKGSVGGKSGYEQYF. The CDR3 DNA reads TGTGCCAGTAGTATAAAAGGATCAGTCGGGGGTAAATCGGGGTACGAGCAGTACTTC.

This clone was detected once. V is TRBV13 and J is TRBJ2-2; TRBD1 matches 7 bases. CDR1 and CDR2 from the germline V gene are PRHDT and FYEKMQ (reference sequence). This CDR3 is built from 18 residues. V was clipped by 5 bases and J by 1 base; unmatched bases: 13. The DNA for the CDR3 is TGTGCCAGCAGCCCACGGCGTCGAGACAGGGTGAACACCGGGGAGCTGTTTTTT. Amino acids: CASSPRRRDRVNTGELFF.